This T cell receptor beta chain was identified during a study of cytomegalovirus exposure and HLA in healthy donors. The CDR3 has 17 residues. V was pared by 1 base and J by 2 bases, with 15 bases between. Germline CDR1 and CDR2: MDHEN and SYDVKM. Note on this clone: Its antigen is not known.

Study-level results: Analyses of presence and absence presupposed an approximately uniform sequencing depth across donors. A later analysis linked a missense DCLRE1C variant to TCR beta V- and J-gene trimming. At a 0.05 false discovery rate, a later analysis found about 17,000 TCR beta sequences to be associated with HLA alleles.

Those who donated were healthy bone marrow donors. Amplification used 60 Vbeta primers and 13 Jbeta primers. Assay used: immunoSEQ multiplex PCR; TCRdb lists only in-frame clones, some missing. This sample has about 160,000 clones, with about 84% found just once. The V call is TRBV28, the J call TRBJ2-1, with D possibly TRBD1 on 6 matching bases. The sample comprised PBMCs. This TCR was recovered from a man over 45 in good health and CMV-seropositive. The CDR3 reads CASSLSGAEGAYNEQFF. CDR3 nucleotide sequence: TGTGCCAGCAGTTTATCAGGGGCAGAGGGGGCCTACAATGAGCAGTTCTTC.